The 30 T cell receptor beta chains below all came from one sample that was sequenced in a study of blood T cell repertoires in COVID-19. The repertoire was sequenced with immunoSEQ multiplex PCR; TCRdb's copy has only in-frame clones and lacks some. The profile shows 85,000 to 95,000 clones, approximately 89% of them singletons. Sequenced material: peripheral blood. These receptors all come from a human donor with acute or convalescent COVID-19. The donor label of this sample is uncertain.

CDR3 nucleotides: TGTGCCAGCAGCCAGTCGGGGGGATCAGCCAAAAACATTCAGTACTTC. This codes for CASSQSGGSAKNIQYF. The chain recombines TRBV6-2 or TRBV6-3 with TRBJ2-4; 7 nucleotides line up with TRBD2. The V segment lost 6 bases and the J segment 0 bases; nucleotides outside the gene matches: 8. The CDR3 has 16 amino acids. Germline values: CDR1 MNHEY, CDR2 SVGEGT.

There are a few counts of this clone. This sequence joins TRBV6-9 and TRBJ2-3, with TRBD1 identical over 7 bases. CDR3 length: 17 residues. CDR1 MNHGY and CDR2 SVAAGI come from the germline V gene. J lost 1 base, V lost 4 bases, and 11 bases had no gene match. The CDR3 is CASSSNKGQKRTDTQYF. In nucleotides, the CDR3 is TGTGCCAGCAGTTCCAACAAGGGACAGAAACGCACAGATACGCAGTATTTT.

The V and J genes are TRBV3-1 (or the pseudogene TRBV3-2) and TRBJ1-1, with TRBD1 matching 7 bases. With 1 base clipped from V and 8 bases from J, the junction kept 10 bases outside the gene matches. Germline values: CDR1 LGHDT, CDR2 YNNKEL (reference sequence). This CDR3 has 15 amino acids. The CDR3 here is CASSQGSGGVGEAFF. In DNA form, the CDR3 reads TGTGCCAGCAGCCAAGGTTCAGGGGGAGTTGGAGAAGCTTTCTTT.

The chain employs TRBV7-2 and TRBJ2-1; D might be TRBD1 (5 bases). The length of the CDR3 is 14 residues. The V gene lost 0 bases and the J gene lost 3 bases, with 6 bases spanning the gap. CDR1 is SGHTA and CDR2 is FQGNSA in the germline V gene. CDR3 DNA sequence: TGTGCCAGCAGCTTAGCTACAGGCTACAATGAGCAGTTCTTC. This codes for CASSLATGYNEQFF.

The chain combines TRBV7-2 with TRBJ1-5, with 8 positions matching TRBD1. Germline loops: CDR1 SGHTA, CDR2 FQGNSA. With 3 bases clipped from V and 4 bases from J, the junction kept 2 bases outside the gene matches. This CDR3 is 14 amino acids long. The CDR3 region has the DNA TGTGCCAGCAGCTTTCAGGGGGCAAATCAGCCCCAGCATTTT. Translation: CASSFQGANQPQHF.

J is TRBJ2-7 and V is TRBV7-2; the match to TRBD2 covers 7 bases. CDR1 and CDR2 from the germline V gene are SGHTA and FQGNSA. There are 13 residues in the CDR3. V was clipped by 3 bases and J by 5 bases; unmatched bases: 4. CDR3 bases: TGTGCCAGCAGCTTCAGGCTAGCGGACGAGCAGTACTTC. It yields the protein CASSFRLADEQYF. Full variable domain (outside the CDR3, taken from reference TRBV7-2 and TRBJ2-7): GAGVSQSPSNKVTEKGKDVELRCDPISGHTALYWYRQSLGQGLEFLIYFQGNSAPDKSGLPSDRFSAERTGGSVSTLTIQRTQQEDSAVYLCASSFRLADEQYFGPGTRLTVT.

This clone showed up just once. CDR3 amino acids: CASSQGLRSNTEAFF. CDR3 coding DNA: TGTGCCAGCAGCCAAGGCCTGAGATCGAACACTGAAGCTTTCTTT. The chain joins TRBV3-1 (or the pseudogene TRBV3-2) to TRBJ1-1; D remains ambiguous. The V and J ends lost 1 base and 1 base respectively, with 10 bases between them. The CDR3 consists of 15 residues. Germline-derived CDR1 and CDR2 are LGHDT and YNNKEL (reference sequence).

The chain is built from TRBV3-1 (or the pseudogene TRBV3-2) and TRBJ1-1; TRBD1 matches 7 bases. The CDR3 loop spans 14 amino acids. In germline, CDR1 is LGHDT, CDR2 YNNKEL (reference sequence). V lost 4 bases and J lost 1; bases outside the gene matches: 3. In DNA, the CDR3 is TGTGCCAGCAGCCGGGGACAGAAGAACACTGAAGCTTTCTTT. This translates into CASSRGQKNTEAFF.

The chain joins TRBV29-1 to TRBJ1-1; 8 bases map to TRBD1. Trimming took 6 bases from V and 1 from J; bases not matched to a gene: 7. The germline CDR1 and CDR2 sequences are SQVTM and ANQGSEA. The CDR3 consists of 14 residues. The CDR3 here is CSVLGQGANTEAFF. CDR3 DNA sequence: TGCAGCGTCCTCGGGCAGGGGGCGAACACTGAAGCTTTCTTT.

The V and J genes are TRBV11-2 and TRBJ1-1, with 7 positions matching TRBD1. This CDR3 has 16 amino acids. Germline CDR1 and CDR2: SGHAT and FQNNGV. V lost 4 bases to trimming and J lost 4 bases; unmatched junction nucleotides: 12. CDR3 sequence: CASSSTRQGGFTEAFF. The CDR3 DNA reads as TGTGCCAGCAGCTCTACGAGACAGGGCGGGTTCACTGAAGCTTTCTTT.

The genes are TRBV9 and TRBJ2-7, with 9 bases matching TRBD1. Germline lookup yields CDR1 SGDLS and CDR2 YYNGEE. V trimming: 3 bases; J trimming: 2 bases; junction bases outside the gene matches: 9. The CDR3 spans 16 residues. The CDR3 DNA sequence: TGTGCCAGCAGCGCCGGAGGGGGACAGGGTGCCTACGAGCAGTACTTC. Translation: CASSAGGGQGAYEQYF.

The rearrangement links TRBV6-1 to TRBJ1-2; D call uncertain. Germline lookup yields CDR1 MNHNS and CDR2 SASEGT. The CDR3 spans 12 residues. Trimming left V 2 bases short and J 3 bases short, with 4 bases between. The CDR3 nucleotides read TGTGCCAGCAGTGAACCCGACTATGGCTACACCTTC. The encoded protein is CASSEPDYGYTF.

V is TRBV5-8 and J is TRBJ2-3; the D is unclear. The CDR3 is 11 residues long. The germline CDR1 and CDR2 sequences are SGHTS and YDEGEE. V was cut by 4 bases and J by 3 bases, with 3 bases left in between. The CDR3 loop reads CASSHTDTQYF. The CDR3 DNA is TGTGCCAGCAGCCATACAGATACGCAGTATTTT.

The CDR3 sequence is CASGGQGAGSPLHF. CDR3 DNA: TGTGCTAGTGGGGGACAGGGGGCTGGTTCACCCCTCCACTTT. The rearrangement links TRBV12-5 to TRBJ1-6, with 12 bases matching TRBD1. The CDR3 is 14 amino acids. Germline CDR1 LGHNT, CDR2 FRNRAP. V lost 6 bases and J lost 9; bases outside the gene matches: 3.

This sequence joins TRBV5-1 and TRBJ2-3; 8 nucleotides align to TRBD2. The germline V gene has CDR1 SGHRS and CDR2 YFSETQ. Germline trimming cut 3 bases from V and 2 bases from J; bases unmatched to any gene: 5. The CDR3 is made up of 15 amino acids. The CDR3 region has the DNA TGCGCCAGCAGCTCCTTAGCGGGGACCACAGATACGCAGTATTTT. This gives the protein CASSSLAGTTDTQYF.

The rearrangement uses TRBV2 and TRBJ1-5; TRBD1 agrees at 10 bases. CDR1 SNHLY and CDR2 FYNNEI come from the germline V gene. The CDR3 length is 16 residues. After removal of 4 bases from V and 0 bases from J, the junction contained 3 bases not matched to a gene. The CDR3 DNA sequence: TGTGCCAGCAGTGGGGACAGGGGAATTAGCAATCAGCCCCAGCATTTT. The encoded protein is CASSGDRGISNQPQHF.

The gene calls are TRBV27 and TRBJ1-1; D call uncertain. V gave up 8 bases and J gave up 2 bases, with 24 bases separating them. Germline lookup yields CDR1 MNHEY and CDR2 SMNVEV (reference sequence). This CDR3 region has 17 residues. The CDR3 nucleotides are TGTGCCAGCTCCGCTGTACCTCATTCCGACACCAACACTGAAGCTTTCTTT. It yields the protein CASSAVPHSDTNTEAFF.

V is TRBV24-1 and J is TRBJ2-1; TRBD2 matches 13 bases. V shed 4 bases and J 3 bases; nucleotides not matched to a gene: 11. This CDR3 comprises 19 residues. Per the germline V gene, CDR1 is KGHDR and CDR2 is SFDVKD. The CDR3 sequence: CATSDPKTSGGMYYNEQFF. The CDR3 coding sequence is TGTGCCACCAGTGACCCTAAGACTAGCGGGGGGATGTACTACAATGAGCAGTTCTTC.

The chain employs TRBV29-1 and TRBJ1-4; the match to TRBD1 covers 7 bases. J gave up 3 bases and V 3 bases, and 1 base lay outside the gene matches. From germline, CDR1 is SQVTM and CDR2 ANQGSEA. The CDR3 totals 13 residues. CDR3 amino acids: CSVETGPNEKLFF. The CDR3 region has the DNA TGCAGCGTTGAGACAGGGCCTAATGAAAAACTGTTTTTT.

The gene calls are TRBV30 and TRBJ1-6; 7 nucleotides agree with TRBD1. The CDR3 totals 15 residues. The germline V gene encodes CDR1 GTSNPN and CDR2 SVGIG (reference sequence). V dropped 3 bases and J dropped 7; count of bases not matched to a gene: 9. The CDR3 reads CAWRVPDRENSPLHF. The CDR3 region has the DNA TGTGCCTGGAGGGTTCCTGACAGGGAAAATTCACCCCTCCACTTT.

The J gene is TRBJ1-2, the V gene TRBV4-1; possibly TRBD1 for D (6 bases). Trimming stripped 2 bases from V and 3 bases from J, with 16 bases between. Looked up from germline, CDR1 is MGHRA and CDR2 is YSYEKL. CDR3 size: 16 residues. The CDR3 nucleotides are TGCGCCAGCAGCCAATGGACAGACGGTGCCCACTATGGCTACACCTTC. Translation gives CASSQWTDGAHYGYTF.

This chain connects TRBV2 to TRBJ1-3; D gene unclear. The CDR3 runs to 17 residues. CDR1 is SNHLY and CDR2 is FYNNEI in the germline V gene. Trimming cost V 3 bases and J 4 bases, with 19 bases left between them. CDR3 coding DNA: TGTGCCAGCAGTGATACGTTGTGGGCAGGACTCGGAAACACCATATATTTT. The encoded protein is CASSDTLWAGLGNTIYF. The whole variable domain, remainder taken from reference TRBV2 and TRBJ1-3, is EPEVTQTPSHQVTQMGQEVILRCVPISNHLYFYWYRQILGQKVEFLVSFYNNEISEKSEIFDDQFSVERPDGSNFTLKIRSTKLEDSAMYFCASSDTLWAGLGNTIYFGEGSWLTVV.

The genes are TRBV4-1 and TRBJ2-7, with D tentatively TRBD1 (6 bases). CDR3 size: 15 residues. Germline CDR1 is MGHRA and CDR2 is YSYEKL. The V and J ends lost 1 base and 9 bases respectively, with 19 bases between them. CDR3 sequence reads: CASSQVRDKGVLQYF. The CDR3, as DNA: TGCGCCAGCAGCCAAGTTCGGGACAAGGGTGTACTGCAGTACTTC.

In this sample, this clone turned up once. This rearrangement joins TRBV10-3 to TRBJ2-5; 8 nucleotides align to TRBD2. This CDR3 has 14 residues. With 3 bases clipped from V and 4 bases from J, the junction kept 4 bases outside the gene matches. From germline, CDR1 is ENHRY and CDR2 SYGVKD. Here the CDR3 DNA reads TGTGCCATCAGTGAAGGGACTAGAGGAGAGACCCAGTACTTC. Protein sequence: CAISEGTRGETQYF.

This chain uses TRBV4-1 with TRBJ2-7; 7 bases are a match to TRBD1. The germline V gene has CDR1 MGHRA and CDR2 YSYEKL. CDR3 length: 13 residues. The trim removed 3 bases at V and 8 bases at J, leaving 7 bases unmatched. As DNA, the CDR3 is TGCGCCAGCAGCCATCCGACAGGGCGGAAGCAGTACTTC. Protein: CASSHPTGRKQYF.

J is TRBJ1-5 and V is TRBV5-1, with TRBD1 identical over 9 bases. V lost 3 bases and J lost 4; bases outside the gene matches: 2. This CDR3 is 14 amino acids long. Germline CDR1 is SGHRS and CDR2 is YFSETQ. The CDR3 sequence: CASSYGTGNQPQHF. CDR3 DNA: TGCGCCAGCAGCTATGGGACAGGGAATCAGCCCCAGCATTTT.

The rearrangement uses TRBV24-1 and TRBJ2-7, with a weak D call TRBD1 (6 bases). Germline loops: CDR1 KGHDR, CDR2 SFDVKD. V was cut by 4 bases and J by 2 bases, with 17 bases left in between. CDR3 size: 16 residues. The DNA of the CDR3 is TGTGCCACCAGTGACCCAGCAGGGGTTTCCACCTACGAGCAGTACTTC. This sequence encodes CATSDPAGVSTYEQYF.

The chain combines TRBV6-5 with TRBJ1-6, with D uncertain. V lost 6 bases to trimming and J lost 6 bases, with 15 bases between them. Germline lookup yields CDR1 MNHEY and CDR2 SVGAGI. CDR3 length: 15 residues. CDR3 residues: CASREVSVGNSPLHF. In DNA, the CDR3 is TGTGCCAGCAGAGAGGTATCCGTGGGTAATTCACCCCTCCACTTT.

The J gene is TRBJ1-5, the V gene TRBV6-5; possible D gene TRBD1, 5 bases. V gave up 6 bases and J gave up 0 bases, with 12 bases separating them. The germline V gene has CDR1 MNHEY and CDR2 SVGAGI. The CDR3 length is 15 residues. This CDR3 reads CASRLKTGSNQPQHF. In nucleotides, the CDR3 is TGTGCCAGCAGGCTCAAAACAGGTAGCAATCAGCCCCAGCATTTT.

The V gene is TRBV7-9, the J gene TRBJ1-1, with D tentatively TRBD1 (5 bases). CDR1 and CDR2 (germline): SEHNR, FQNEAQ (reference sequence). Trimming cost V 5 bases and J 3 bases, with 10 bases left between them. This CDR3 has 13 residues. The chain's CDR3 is CASSPWGDTEAFF. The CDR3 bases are TGTGCCAGCAGCCCTTGGGGGGACACTGAAGCTTTCTTT.